This entry describes one T cell receptor beta chain. Antigen: not known. TCR beta CDR3 regions were amplified from RNA transcripts. HTBI-primed RT-PCR formed the first round, and a multiplex PCR formed the second. TCRdb re-called the multiplex PCR reads through MiXCR, storing one row per CDR3 protein. The profile shows around 1,000,000 distinct CDR3 sequences, approximately 35% of them singletons. The record originates from a study of Graves' ophthalmopathy and Graves' hyperthyroidism. Findings and caveats of the study: The model's prediction of ophthalmopathy progression had 70.59% sensitivity and approximately 76% specificity.

Germline lookup yields CDR1 GTSNPN and CDR2 SVGIG (reference sequence). After removal of 3 bases from V and 3 bases from J, the junction contained 6 bases not matched to a gene. The length of the CDR3 is 15 residues. Each hyperthyroidism patient was newly diagnosed, with under 2 months' duration, and aged 18 to 65. Patients were excluded if they had other autoimmune diseases or uncontrolled infections, and likewise if pregnancy or lactation applied. Diagnosis relied on clinical symptoms, serum thyroxine, TRAb, thyroid ultrasound and orbital computed tomography. Sequencing was carried out using peripheral blood or thyroid tissue (not recorded which). This chain connects TRBV30 to TRBJ2-5; TRBD1 matches 11 bases. This clonotype was obtained from an adult man with Graves' hyperthyroidism. DNA of the CDR3: TGTGCCTGGAGGGACAGGGGGCGCGTGGAAGAGACCCAGTACTTC. Amino acids: CAWRDRGRVEETQYF.